Presented here are 24 T cell receptor beta chains from one specimen sequenced in a study of blood T cells in healthy people across ages (dated by TCRdb to 2014 to 2015). The method was 5' RACE. Reads for this sample came from an Illumina HiSeq 2500. A second PCR of roughly 6 to 11 cycles was run with a J-beta primer mix and a sample-barcoded 5' primer. TCRdb trimmed public reads at Q25 via fastp, called clones via MiXCR and kept in-frame beta chains. CDR3 protein duplicates are merged, each entry listing the most common genes and DNA. The sample table contains some 760,000 distinct CDR3 sequences; only one count was recorded for around 25% of them. Together, the top ten hold approximately 4% of the sample. In addition, the sample was reused for a study of T cells of mothers and their children.

What was sequenced was blood. The receptors come from a boy between 5 and 17 years old in good health.

The V gene is TRBV4-1, the J gene TRBJ2-1, with 8 nucleotides matching TRBD1. There are 18 residues in the CDR3. Germline CDR1 MGHRA, CDR2 YSYEKL. Trimming cost V 0 bases and J 0 bases; bases outside gene matches: 7. CDR3 amino acids: CASSQEGLDRDSYNEQFF. Written as DNA, the CDR3 is TGCGCCAGCAGCCAAGAAGGTTTGGACAGGGACTCCTACAATGAGCAGTTCTTC.

The genes are TRBV7-9 and TRBJ2-7; tentatively, D is TRBD1 (5 bases). V lost 3 bases and J 5 bases, leaving 14 bases between the germline ends. Germline V gives CDR1 SEHNR, CDR2 FQNEAQ (reference sequence). The CDR3 has 14 residues. The chain's CDR3 is CASSLQGNIDEQYF. CDR3 nucleotides: TGTGCCAGCAGCTTGCAGGGTAATATCGACGAGCAGTACTTC.

Details on this clonotype: The conserved phenylalanine or tryptophan normally closing the CDR3 is absent here, so this likely arose from a read error. V and J are TRBV6-8 and TRBJ2-1; the match to TRBD1 covers 7 bases. Germline V gives CDR1 MNHGY, CDR2 SAAAGT. The CDR3 runs 15 residues. J was trimmed by 3 bases and V by 4 bases; bases with no gene match: 6. The CDR3 sequence is CASSSRRQGYNEQFL. As DNA, the CDR3 is TGTGCCAGCAGTTCTAGGAGACAGGGCTACAATGAGCAGTTCCTC.

This clonotype was picked up a small number of times. The chain uses TRBV9 and TRBJ2-3; D gene unclear. The CDR3 length is 14 residues. Trimming pared 3 bases from V and 0 bases from J, leaving 8 bases between. CDR1 and CDR2 (germline): SGDLS, YYNGEE. Here the CDR3 DNA reads TGTGCCAGCAGCGGGAGTATAAGCACAGATACGCAGTATTTT. Protein product: CASSGSISTDTQYF.

The chain has TRBV5-4 and TRBJ2-3; the match to TRBD2 covers 8 bases. Looked up from germline, CDR1 is SGHNT and CDR2 is YYREEE (reference sequence). The V segment lost 3 bases and the J segment 2 bases; nucleotides outside the gene matches: 5. The length of the CDR3 is 15 residues. CDR3 in amino acids: CASSSTGGTTDTQYF. Here the CDR3 DNA reads TGTGCCAGCAGCTCAACGGGAGGGACCACAGATACGCAGTATTTT.

The genes are TRBV27 and TRBJ2-6; D unclear. Germline CDR1 and CDR2: MNHEY and SMNVEV (reference sequence). V lost 5 bases and J lost 4, with 9 bases in between. The CDR3 runs to 14 residues. The CDR3 loop reads CASSTSYGANVLTF. Here the CDR3 DNA reads TGTGCCAGCAGTACCTCTTACGGGGCCAACGTCCTGACTTTC.

Notes on this clonotype: It may be a read error: a sequence one base away is much more abundant. V and J are TRBV4-3 and TRBJ2-3, with D tentatively TRBD1 (5 bases). Per germline, CDR1 LGHNA and CDR2 YSLEER. There are 12 residues in the CDR3. The CDR3 coding sequence is TGCGTCAGCAGCCAAGGACAAGATACGCAGTATTTT. This translates into CVSSQGQDTQYF.

The chain employs TRBV7-9 and TRBJ2-3, with D perhaps matching TRBD2 (6 bases). V lost 6 bases and J 6 bases, leaving 28 bases between the germline ends. The CDR3 loop spans 18 amino acids. Germline V gene sequence: CDR1 SEHNR, CDR2 FQNEAQ (reference sequence). The CDR3 loop reads CASRTQLALAGSQDTQYF. The CDR3 DNA sequence: TGTGCCAGCAGGACCCAATTAGCCCTGGCGGGGAGTCAGGATACGCAGTATTTT. Full variable domain (outside the CDR3, taken from reference TRBV7-9 and TRBJ2-3): DTGVSQNPRHKITKRGQNVTFRCDPISEHNRLYWYRQTLGQGPEFLTYFQNEAQLEKSRLLSDRFSAERPKGSFSTLEIQRTEQGDSAMYLCASRTQLALAGSQDTQYFGPGTRLTVL.

The J gene is TRBJ2-2, the V gene TRBV7-2; no reliable D call. Trimming removed 3 bases from V and 1 base from J, with 12 bases in between. The CDR3 length is 16 residues. The germline V gene encodes CDR1 SGHTA and CDR2 FQGNSA. CDR3 sequence reads: CASSFGPPLNTGELFF. Written as DNA, the CDR3 is TGTGCCAGCAGCTTCGGCCCTCCGCTGAACACCGGGGAGCTGTTTTTT. The complete variable domain, with remaining parts taken from reference TRBV7-2 and TRBJ2-2, reads GAGVSQSPSNKVTEKGKDVELRCDPISGHTALYWYRQSLGQGLEFLIYFQGNSAPDKSGLPSDRFSAERTGGSVSTLTIQRTQQEDSAVYLCASSFGPPLNTGELFFGEGSRLTVL.

The genes are TRBV7-9 and TRBJ2-3; 9 nucleotides match TRBD1. V dropped 4 bases and J dropped 2; count of bases not matched to a gene: 10. The germline V gene encodes CDR1 SEHNR and CDR2 FQNEAQ (reference sequence). The length of the CDR3 is 17 residues. The CDR3 reads CASSSTIRDRDTDTQYF. DNA for the CDR3: TGTGCCAGCAGCTCAACAATCCGGGACAGGGACACAGATACGCAGTATTTT.

This chain links TRBV7-2 with TRBJ2-7; 8 bases are shared with TRBD2. With the DNA end fitting TRBJ2-5 better, the J assignment may be wrong. The CDR3 contains 14 residues. CDR1 and CDR2 from the germline V gene are SGHTA and FQGNSA. The CDR3 sequence is CASSAGTSQETQYF. CDR3 nucleotide sequence: TGTGCCAGCAGCGCCGGGACTAGTCAAGAGACCCAGTACTTC.

This clonotype has just a few counts. This chain joins TRBV5-5 and TRBJ1-2; TRBD1 might be the D (5 bases). The CDR3 totals 13 residues. CDR1 SGHKS and CDR2 YYEKEE come from the germline V gene (reference sequence). V gave up 1 base and J gave up 7 bases, with 11 bases separating them. The CDR3 DNA sequence: TGTGCCAGCAGCTTGACAGGCCGGAGTGGCTACACCTTC. Translating gives CASSLTGRSGYTF.

The gene calls are TRBV4-3 and TRBJ2-5, with no clear D. Trimming shortened V by 0 bases and J by 3 bases, and 17 bases separated the two germline ends. Looked up from germline, CDR1 is LGHNA and CDR2 is YSLEER. The CDR3 runs to 17 residues. For the CDR3, the DNA is TGCGCCAGCAGCCAAGATCCTCTAGGCACTACAGAAGAGACCCAGTACTTC. This translates into CASSQDPLGTTEETQYF.

The rearrangement joins TRBV20-1 to TRBJ2-1; D tentatively reads TRBD1 or TRBD2 (5 bases each). The end of the DNA is better explained by TRBJ2-5, so the J call may be wrong. CDR1 and CDR2 (germline): DFQATT, SNEGSKA (reference sequence). This CDR3 contains 15 residues. The chain's CDR3 is CSARPVGVGAETQYF. The DNA for the CDR3 is TGCAGTGCTAGACCGGTGGGGGTTGGGGCAGAGACCCAGTACTTC.

This clonotype was seen just once. The CDR3 loop reads CASSRLTGGRSDTQYF. The CDR3 DNA reads TGCGCCAGCAGCCGGTTGACGGGAGGGCGGTCAGATACGCAGTATTTT. The V and J genes are TRBV4-3 and TRBJ2-3; 8 positions agree with TRBD2. V trimming: 4 bases; J trimming: 4 bases; junction bases outside the gene matches: 10. CDR1 and CDR2 (germline): LGHNA, YSLEER. CDR3 size: 16 residues.

About this clonotype itself: Germline is not matched at one junction end, which may reflect a read error. The chain joins TRBV4-1 to TRBJ2-2, with unresolved D. This CDR3 has 14 amino acids. Germline V gene data show CDR1 as MGHRA and CDR2 as YSYEKL. The CDR3 region has the DNA TGCGCCAGTAGCCAAGTTTCGAACACCGGGGAGCTGTTTTTT. This encodes CASSQVSNTGELFF.

This clonotype was seen a handful of times. The gene calls are TRBV6-5 and TRBJ2-4, with D maybe TRBD1 (7 bases). This CDR3 region has 15 residues. V lost 4 bases, J lost 3 bases, and 13 bases lay in between. In germline, CDR1 is MNHEY, CDR2 SVGAGI. This CDR3 is CASSSPGGYKNIQYF. CDR3 nucleotides: TGTGCCAGCAGTTCCCCAGGGGGGTACAAAAACATTCAGTACTTC.

The chain combines TRBV6-6 with TRBJ1-4, with 7 nucleotides matching TRBD1. With V trimmed by 2 bases and J by 8 bases, 5 bases remained unmatched. From germline, CDR1 is MNHNY and CDR2 SVGAGI (reference sequence). The CDR3 runs to 14 residues. The CDR3 bases are TGTGCCAGCAGTTACGAGGGGGCTGAGGAAAAACTGTTTTTT. This gives the protein CASSYEGAEEKLFF.

This chain links TRBV20-1 with TRBJ2-1; 14 bases line up with TRBD2. Germline loops: CDR1 DFQATT, CDR2 SNEGSKA (reference sequence). The V gene end was trimmed by 7 bases and the J gene end by 6 bases; junction bases not matched to a gene: 11. This CDR3 has 16 residues. The DNA for the CDR3 is TGCAGTGTCGACTCGGGACTAGCGGGGGACCTCAATGAGCAGTTCTTC. Protein: CSVDSGLAGDLNEQFF.

This chain uses TRBV12-3 or TRBV12-4 with TRBJ1-3; D call uncertain. The CDR3 covers 12 residues. The V gene lost 9 bases and the J gene lost 1 base, with 7 bases spanning the gap. The CDR3 bases are TGTGCCAGTAGCGGGTCTGGAAACACCATATATTTT. Translated, it gives CASSGSGNTIYF.

This chain's CDR3 is CASSPVWGGSYNEQFF. CDR3 coding DNA: TGTGCCAGCAGTCCCGTTTGGGGGGGTTCCTACAATGAGCAGTTCTTC. The chain has TRBV6-2 or TRBV6-3 and TRBJ2-1; TRBD2 aligns across 7 bases. The V segment lost 5 bases and the J segment 1 base; nucleotides outside the gene matches: 8. CDR3 length equals 16 residues. Germline CDR1 is MNHEY and CDR2 is SVGEGT.

V and J are TRBV6-5 and TRBJ2-3; D remains unclear. The CDR3 extends over 15 amino acids. Trimming stripped 4 bases from V and 5 bases from J, with 16 bases between. Germline V gene lookup returns CDR1 MNHEY and CDR2 SVGAGI. The CDR3 DNA reads as TGTGCCAGCAGTTTAGGACGGTCCGATATAGATACGCAGTATTTT. Protein: CASSLGRSDIDTQYF.

This clonotype was counted between two and nine times. The genes are TRBV28 and TRBJ2-4, with D hard to call. Germline V gene sequence: CDR1 MDHEN, CDR2 SYDVKM. The CDR3 contains 15 residues. The V and J ends lost 8 bases and 0 bases respectively, with 14 bases between them. The CDR3 protein is CASPCRALAKNIQYF. The CDR3 DNA is TGTGCCAGCCCCTGTAGGGCACTAGCCAAAAACATTCAGTACTTC.

The chain couples TRBV7-9 to TRBJ2-1, with TRBD1 identical over 9 bases. The J segment lost 0 bases and the V segment lost 5 bases, leaving 5 bases of the junction unmatched. This CDR3 has 16 amino acids. Germline values: CDR1 SEHNR, CDR2 FQNEAQ (reference sequence). CDR3 region: CASSGTGSISYNEQFF. In DNA form, the CDR3 reads TGTGCCAGCAGCGGGACAGGGTCTATCTCCTACAATGAGCAGTTCTTC.